This T cell receptor (beta chain) was captured in a study of blood T cell repertoires in COVID-19. The CDR3 is made up of 13 amino acids. Germline V gene data show CDR1 as SGHRS and CDR2 as YFSETQ. Trimming pared 5 bases from V and 0 bases from J, leaving 6 bases between. Source study methods: Researchers report that nucleated cell counts were estimated from reference gene primer amplification. Generated by immunoSEQ multiplex PCR, the TCRdb table keeps only in-frame clones and is missing some. V, J and clone size derive from that table, while D and trimming were established from the DNA sequence. Of tens of thousands of clones in the sample, over 75% were seen once.

Sequenced material: peripheral blood. The TCR originated in a woman in her seventies with acute or convalescent COVID-19. The J gene is TRBJ1-5, the V gene TRBV5-1; D unclear. This CDR3 reads CASRPDSNQPQHF. The CDR3 DNA reads as TGCGCCAGCAGGCCAGATAGCAATCAGCCCCAGCATTTT.